What follows is one T cell receptor beta chain and its context. Its antigen is not identified. A clone one base away is much larger, so this may be a read error. This sample stems from a study of shared clonotypes between healthy human individuals. Findings and limits, study-wide: Investigators collected only blood, and repertoires in tissues likely differ.

HIV-negative, healthy adults without recent acute infections or vaccinations were the donors. The CD4+ fraction was divided into a CD45RA+ naive subset and a CD45RA-negative memory subset. Produced via immunoSEQ multiplex PCR; TCRdb's table is partial and in-frame only. The repertoire holds 600,000 to 750,000 clones, with approximately 79% as singletons. Sample: memory CD4+ T cells sorted from blood. Subset in this sample: CD45RA-negative fraction. The clonotype comes from a woman younger than 45 in good health.

The CDR3 DNA is TGTGCCAGCAGCGCGGGAGGGGTTAATGAAAAACTGTTTTTT. It encodes CASSAGGVNEKLFF. This chain joins TRBV28 and TRBJ1-4; perhaps TRBD1 as D (5 bases). The germline V gene has CDR1 MDHEN and CDR2 SYDVKM. CDR3 length: 14 residues. The germline V and J ends were trimmed by 6 bases and 4 bases, with 12 bases remaining between them.